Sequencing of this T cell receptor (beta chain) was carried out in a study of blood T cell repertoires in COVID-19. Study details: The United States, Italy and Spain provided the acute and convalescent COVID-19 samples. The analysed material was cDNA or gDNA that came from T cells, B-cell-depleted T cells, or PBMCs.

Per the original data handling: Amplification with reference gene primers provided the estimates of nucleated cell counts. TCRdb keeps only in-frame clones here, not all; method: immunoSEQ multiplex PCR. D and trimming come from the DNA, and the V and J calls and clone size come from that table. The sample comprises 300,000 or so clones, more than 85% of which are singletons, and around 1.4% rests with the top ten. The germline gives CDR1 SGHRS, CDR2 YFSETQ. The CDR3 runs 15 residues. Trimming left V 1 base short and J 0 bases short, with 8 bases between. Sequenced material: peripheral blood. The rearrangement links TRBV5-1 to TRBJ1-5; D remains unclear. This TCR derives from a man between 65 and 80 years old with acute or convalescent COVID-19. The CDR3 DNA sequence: TGCGCCAGCAGCTTGATAGGAGATAGCAATCAGCCCCAGCATTTT. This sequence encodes CASSLIGDSNQPQHF. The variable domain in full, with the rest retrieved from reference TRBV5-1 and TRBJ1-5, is KAGVTQTPRYLIKTRGQQVTLSCSPISGHRSVSWYQQTPGQGLQFLFEYFSETQRNKGNFPGRFSGRQFSNSRSEMNVSTLELGDSALYLCASSLIGDSNQPQHFGDGTRLSIL.